This TCR beta chain was obtained from a study of T cell responses to AZD1222 COVID-19 vaccine. Points from the study as a whole: Clonal diversity was possibly underestimated, and the donors were mostly white British, with more females. Reportedly, nearly half of unique spike TCRs recognized epitopes outside B.1.351/B.1.1.7 mutations.

In the case of this clone: Antigen specificity is unknown.

Sequenced by immunoSEQ multiplex PCR; TCRdb stores in-frame clones only, minus some. The sample lists around 94,000 clones, roughly 85% occurring once. The CDR3 runs 14 residues. The V end was cut by 3 bases, the J end by 3 bases, with 12 bases between. Germline assignment: CDR1 MNHEY and CDR2 SMNVEV (reference sequence). The sequence was collected from an adult who received the AZD1222 COVID-19 vaccine. The chain joins TRBV27 to TRBJ2-7; D not resolved. This specimen was peripheral blood, taken 28 days after the second AZD1222 dose. The CDR3 region is CASSFSGLLYEQYF. The CDR3 nucleotides are TGTGCCAGCAGTTTTTCCGGCCTCCTCTACGAGCAGTACTTC.